This T cell receptor beta chain derives from a study of T cells after yellow fever vaccination. On the study more broadly: Those fractions that held only low numbers of cells were prepared using the SMART-Seq v4 Ultra Low Input RNA kit.

Germline CDR1 SGHDN, CDR2 FVKESK. The CDR3 sequence is 16 residues long. V lost 4 bases to trimming and J lost 0 bases, with 14 bases between them. UMIs were added to TCR cDNA along with a universal primer site when it was made by 5'RACE template switching. TCRdb passed the 5' RACE reads through MiXCR, listing each CDR3 protein once. The repertoire consists of 550,000 or so distinct CDR3 sequences, with 15% to 20% occurring once and the leading ten covering over 11%. This TCR came from a man aged 25 to 40 who received the YFV17D yellow fever vaccine. V usage is TRBV14 and J usage is TRBJ2-3, with D perhaps assigned TRBD1 or TRBD2 (6 bases each). The specimen comprised PBMCs, sampled 15 days after the yellow fever booster vaccination. CDR3 region: CASSPPRGASTDTQYF. In DNA, the CDR3 is TGTGCCAGCAGCCCCCCAAGGGGGGCTAGCACAGATACGCAGTATTTT.